The present TCR beta chain was sequenced within a study of blood T cell repertoires in COVID-19 (dated by TCRdb to about 2020). Study-wide context: Samples from collaborators originated in the United States, Italy and Spain and spanned both the acute and convalescent phases of COVID-19. The material from the prospective study consisted of cDNA or gDNA derived from T cells, B-cell-depleted T cells, or PBMCs. Subjects who had been exposed to COVID-19, were actively infected with it, or had recovered from it provided the deeply sampled blood TCRbeta repertoires that made up the dataset. The repertoires were released in a freely available public database meant as a resource for research on the immune response to SARS-CoV-2. Samples came from the ongoing ImmuneRACE study (first 160 participants) plus 1,254 subjects from 6 global collaborators. Nearly every sample came with metadata listing a de-identified subject ID, COVID-19 status, age in years and sex. Where available, HLA class I and class II types were taken from metadata supplied by the sample provider and were not determined by assay-based typing.

Here V drops 0 bases and J drops 8 bases, and the junction holds 8 bases not matched to any gene. Reading the germline V gene gives CDR1 MGHRA and CDR2 YSYEKL. The CDR3 starts with the cysteine, ends with the phenylalanine, and has 16 residues. The kept DNA is CDR3 alone, 48 bases in frame from the first base. TCRbeta CDR3 regions were amplified from genomic DNA by means of the immunoSEQ Assay, a bias-controlled multiplex PCR. Per the source publication's procedure: Nucleated cell counts per sample were estimated from amplification of reference gene primers within the assay. Sequence reads were collapsed and filtered to measure the absolute abundance of every unique TCRbeta CDR3 rearrangement. For each sample, productive Simpson clonality was calculated as the square root of Simpson's diversity index over productive rearrangements. As stored in TCRdb, this immuneACCESS dataset retains in-frame rearrangements with V and J assigned. A fraction of the clones does not appear; measured against another copy, unresolved V genes explain less than half of the discrepancy, and the remainder lacks a known reason. For V, J and clone size, that table is used; D and trimming come from the DNA. Counted in this sample were some 400,000 clones; nearly 90% of them appeared once. Jointly, the top ten make up around 6.3% of the sample.

Comment on this clone: No cognate antigen has been identified for it. Base-call qualities are not available, and no considerably larger clone is one nucleotide away.

On the study overall, not on this receptor specifically: The quantity of clinical and demographic metadata differed by source and by participant and was supplied without curation.

Whole blood was collected in K2EDTA tubes by collaborating institutions according to the institutions' own protocols. For TCRbeta analysis, collaborators shipped samples as frozen whole blood, isolated PBMCs, or DNA extracted from either of those sample types. Source material: peripheral blood. The chain couples TRBV4-1 to TRBJ1-2, with 11 junctional bases fitting TRBD1. This clonotype was obtained from a man between 18 and 35 years old with active or convalescent COVID-19. The sequenced DNA is TGCGCCAGCAGCCAAGATGGCGCGGGACAGGGGGGAGGCTACACCTTC. Translated, this is CASSQDGAGQGGGYTF.